This entry concerns a single TCR beta chain. Antigen: not known. The length of the CDR3 is 15 residues. Germline V gene data show CDR1 as GTSNPN and CDR2 as SVGIG (reference sequence). V was pared by 1 base and J by 0 bases, with 11 bases between. Without exception, sorted populations had purity beyond 98%. This record comes from a study of beta chain features in type 1 diabetes. Study results and limitations: For cells with high TCR expression, cDNA sequencing could yield over-representation. Diminished insertions and augmented deletions at VDJ junctions characterized type 1 diabetes patients.

Every bit of the isolated RNA underwent reverse transcription, so sequencing read expressed TCRB transcripts. Profiling relied on immunoSEQ multiplex PCR, and the TCRdb table lists in-frame clones only, not all of them. The table lists about 230,000 clones, 9.6% of them singletons, with about 0.037% in the top ten. The chain couples TRBV30 to TRBJ2-3; D unresolved. The sample taken for sequencing was naive CD4+ T cells from blood. The receptor's source is a young woman in good health. For the CDR3, the DNA is TGTGCCTGGAGTGGACTCGCAACTAGCACAGATACGCAGTATTTT. It encodes CAWSGLATSTDTQYF.